This T cell receptor (beta chain) was captured by sequencing in a study of T cells expressing NK-cell markers. Study at large: One of eight sequenced donors was HCMV-seronegative; the other seven were seropositive.

Template switching by 5'RACE with UMIs generated the TCR beta cDNA. After re-calling the 5' RACE reads, TCRdb lists one entry per CDR3 protein, DNA absent. Listed are about 150,000 distinct CDR3 sequences; over 35% falls within the top ten. CDR1 is SGHAT and CDR2 is FQNNGV in the germline V gene. The CDR3 runs 17 residues. The chain joins TRBV11-2 to TRBJ2-1; TCRdb picks TRBD2, but there is no DNA to check that call. The source of this sequence is a woman aged 50 to 60 in good health. Sequences were obtained from blood T cells: a sorted CD56 or NKG2C T cell subset, CD4+ or CD8+ T cells, or bulk PBMC T cells (not recorded which). The CDR3 here is CASSLAQGVVAEAEQFF.